This T cell receptor (beta chain) was identified in a study of T cells in Graves' hyperthyroidism and ophthalmopathy. The CDR3 spans 14 residues. The V and J ends lost 1 base and 3 bases respectively, with 9 bases between them. Germline V gene lookup returns CDR1 MGHDK and CDR2 SYGVNS. There were TCR beta CDR3 regions amplified from RNA transcripts. The TCR CDR3 was amplified in a first-round RT-PCR using the HTBI primer set. One entry per CDR3 protein, called by TCRdb with MiXCR from the multiplex PCR reads. The sample records hundreds of thousands of distinct CDR3 sequences, 40% to 55% being singletons. This clonotype has at least ten counts.

The V and J genes are TRBV25-1 and TRBJ1-2; a possible D gene is TRBD1 (5 bases). What was sequenced was peripheral blood or thyroid tissue (not recorded which). The sequence was obtained from an adult man with Graves' disease, either hyperthyroidism or ophthalmopathy (not recorded which). The CDR3 here is CASSEWGGDYGYTF. CDR3 coding DNA: TGTGCCAGCAGTGAATGGGGGGGGGACTATGGCTACACCTTC.